Below, 24 T cell receptor beta chains from the same sample are listed, as sequenced in a study of response to subunit inactivated influenza vaccine. TCRdb recomputed calls from the RT-PCR reads with MiXCR, one row per CDR3 protein. The sample yields around 570,000 distinct CDR3 sequences, about 10% seen once. This sample was also put to use in a study of T cells expressing NK-cell markers. That investigation notes: As the method of synthesis, 5'RACE template switching with UMIs yielded TCR beta cDNA.

Sequencing used PBMCs from blood, obtained on the day of vaccination. The receptors were sampled from a man in his fifties who received an inactivated influenza vaccine.

This clonotype occurred a few times. V gene TRBV19 combines with J gene TRBJ2-1; 7 bases agree with TRBD2. V lost 2 bases and J lost 3; bases outside the gene matches: 4. The CDR3 sequence is 15 residues long. Germline V gene data show CDR1 as LNHDA and CDR2 as SQIVND (reference sequence). In DNA form, the CDR3 reads TGTGCCAGTAGTATACAAGCGGGATACTACAATGAGCAGTTCTTC. Translated: CASSIQAGYYNEQFF.

The V call is TRBV5-1, the J call TRBJ1-2; weak D call: TRBD1 (5 bases). This CDR3 has 14 residues. CDR1 is SGHRS, CDR2 YFSETQ, per germline. Trimming left V 3 bases short and J 8 bases short, with 17 bases between. CDR3 sequence reads: CASSWVPGTDGYTF. The CDR3 nucleotides read TGCGCCAGCAGCTGGGTCCCAGGGACTGACGGCTACACCTTC.

This clonotype appeared a few times. The chain has TRBV5-1 and TRBJ1-2; D perhaps matches TRBD1 (5 bases). V gave up 0 bases and J gave up 6 bases, with 9 bases separating them. Germline V gives CDR1 SGHRS, CDR2 YFSETQ. The CDR3 has 13 amino acids. The CDR3 sequence is CASSLAGINGYTF. The CDR3 coding sequence is TGCGCCAGCAGCTTGGCAGGGATTAATGGCTACACCTTC.

The CDR3 nucleotides read TGCACCGGATGGGGGGCGGGAGGAGATACGCAGTATTTT. Protein product: CTGWGAGGDTQYF. The genes are TRBV29-1 and TRBJ2-3, with 8 nucleotides matching TRBD2. The CDR3 length is 13 residues. Germline V CDR1 and CDR2: SQVTM, ANQGSEA.

The V and J genes are TRBV27 and TRBJ1-1; D not resolved. Trimming took 3 bases from V and 11 from J, leaving 16 bases between them. The CDR3 totals 13 residues. Germline-derived CDR1 and CDR2 are MNHEY and SMNVEV (reference sequence). The CDR3 sequence is CASSFLDGRTAFF. The CDR3 nucleotides read TGTGCCAGCAGTTTTTTGGACGGACGTACGGCTTTCTTT.

This clonotype was observed a handful of times. The genes are TRBV20-1 and TRBJ2-7; 10 bases agree with TRBD2. Losses at the gene ends were 4 bases for V and 1 base for J; bases not matched to a gene: 7. The CDR3 length is 15 residues. In germline, CDR1 is DFQATT, CDR2 SNEGSKA (reference sequence). This chain's CDR3 is CSATRTSGLSYEQYF. CDR3 nucleotide sequence: TGCAGTGCTACCAGGACTAGCGGCCTTTCCTACGAGCAGTACTTC.

This clonotype was counted only a few times. The chain couples TRBV28 to TRBJ2-5; tentative D call: TRBD1 (5 bases). The CDR3 loop spans 17 amino acids. V lost 0 bases to trimming and J lost 4 bases, with 18 bases between them. CDR1 is MDHEN and CDR2 is SYDVKM in the germline V gene. Here the CDR3 reads CASSLWVAGFRPETQYF. The DNA of the CDR3 is TGTGCCAGCAGTTTATGGGTCGCAGGGTTTAGGCCAGAGACCCAGTACTTC.

The CDR3, as DNA: TGTGCCAGCAGTGGGGTGCAGGGATTGGACGAGCAGTACTTC. Translating it yields CASSGVQGLDEQYF. The chain employs TRBV2 and TRBJ2-7; the D gene is possibly TRBD1 (5 bases). The CDR3 spans 14 residues. Trimming left V 4 bases short and J 5 bases short, with 15 bases between. Germline assignment: CDR1 SNHLY and CDR2 FYNNEI.

The V call is TRBV29-1, the J call TRBJ1-4; the D is unclear. The length of the CDR3 is 13 residues. Germline V gene lookup returns CDR1 SQVTM and CDR2 ANQGSEA. Trimming stripped 4 bases from V and 6 bases from J, with 12 bases between. This chain's CDR3 is CSVGTTRDEKLFF. CDR3 in DNA: TGCAGCGTTGGGACTACCCGGGATGAAAAACTGTTTTTT.

The V gene is TRBV7-2, the J gene TRBJ2-7; the match to TRBD2 covers 11 bases. The CDR3 has 15 amino acids. The junction had 7 bases not matched to a gene; V was cut back by 5 bases and J by 4 bases. The germline gives CDR1 SGHTA, CDR2 FQGNSA. The CDR3 coding sequence is TGTGCCAGCAGCCAAGGAGGGACTAGCGGATACGAGCAGTACTTC. This sequence encodes CASSQGGTSGYEQYF. Variable domain in full (rest from reference TRBV7-2 and TRBJ2-7): GAGVSQSPSNKVTEKGKDVELRCDPISGHTALYWYRQSLGQGLEFLIYFQGNSAPDKSGLPSDRFSAERTGGSVSTLTIQRTQQEDSAVYLCASSQGGTSGYEQYFGPGTRLTVT.

This clonotype has just a few counts. The chain employs TRBV12-3 or TRBV12-4 and TRBJ1-5, with D unclear. This CDR3 has 14 residues. Trimming cost V 2 bases and J 0 bases, with 5 bases left between them. CDR3: CASSLYHSNQPQHF. In nucleotides, the CDR3 is TGTGCCAGCAGTTTATACCATAGCAATCAGCCCCAGCATTTT.

The gene calls are TRBV7-2 and TRBJ2-1, with 7 bases identical to TRBD1. Unmatched junction bases numbered 6, after V lost 4 bases and J lost 0 bases. CDR3 length: 16 residues. Germline assignment: CDR1 SGHTA and CDR2 FQGNSA. The CDR3 bases are TGTGCCAGCAGCTCTCGACAGGGCAACTCCTACAATGAGCAGTTCTTC. Its protein is CASSSRQGNSYNEQFF.

V gene TRBV29-1 combines with J gene TRBJ2-3; 10 nucleotides line up with TRBD1. CDR3 size: 15 residues. The V segment lost 6 bases and the J segment 1 base; nucleotides outside the gene matches: 7. The germline V gene encodes CDR1 SQVTM and CDR2 ANQGSEA. The CDR3 loop reads CSVLEGTGGTDTQYF. The CDR3, as DNA: TGCAGCGTCCTCGAAGGGACAGGGGGCACAGATACGCAGTATTTT.

Notes on this clonotype: A read error may account for a junction end that differs from germline. V and J are TRBV7-9 and TRBJ2-3; TRBD2 matches 9 bases. Germline lookup yields CDR1 SEHNR and CDR2 FQNEAQ (reference sequence). The CDR3 is 15 residues long. DNA of the CDR3: TGTGCCAGCAGCCTAGGTCTAGCGGGAACAGATACGCAGAATTTT. It specifies CASSLGLAGTDTQNF.

This clonotype occurred many times. This chain links TRBV28 with TRBJ2-2, with 9 positions matching TRBD1. This CDR3 is 15 amino acids long. CDR1 is MDHEN and CDR2 is SYDVKM in the germline V gene. The V gene end was trimmed by 4 bases and the J gene end by 2 bases; junction bases not matched to a gene: 2. The CDR3 here is CASSSGQGNTGELFF. CDR3 nucleotide sequence: TGTGCCAGCAGTTCGGGACAGGGAAACACCGGGGAGCTGTTTTTT.

In nucleotides, the CDR3 is TGTGCCAGCAGTTACGCTCGGGGGAGTTACGAGCAGTACTTC. It codes for CASSYARGSYEQYF. This rearrangement joins TRBV6-5 to TRBJ2-7; tentative D call: TRBD2 (6 bases). The CDR3 is made up of 14 amino acids. Trimming removed 2 bases at V and 4 bases at J, with 12 bases between. From germline, CDR1 is MNHEY and CDR2 SVGAGI.

The sample holds a few counts of this clonotype. The J gene is TRBJ2-7, the V gene TRBV7-6, with TRBD1 matching over 10 bases. CDR3 length: 15 amino acids. CDR1 and CDR2 from the germline V gene are SGHVS and FNYEAQ. V was pared by 5 bases and J by 5 bases, with 9 bases of the junction left unmatched. CDR3 sequence (DNA): TGTGCCAGCAGCGCCCGGGACAGGGGATTAAACGAGCAGTACTTC. The encoded protein is CASSARDRGLNEQYF.

This clonotype was recorded a few times. This chain joins TRBV28 and TRBJ1-2; 10 bases map to TRBD1. CDR3 length equals 13 residues. Germline loops: CDR1 MDHEN, CDR2 SYDVKM. Trimming took 10 bases from V and 4 from J; bases not matched to a gene: 6. This chain's CDR3 is CANRDRGSYGYTF. DNA of the CDR3: TGTGCCAACCGGGACAGGGGTAGCTATGGCTACACCTTC.

The chain recombines TRBV10-3 with TRBJ1-2; tentative D call: TRBD1 (6 bases). The V gene's germline CDR1 is ENHRY and CDR2 SYGVKD. V was shortened by 5 bases and J by 2 bases, with 12 bases between the two germline ends. The CDR3 consists of 14 residues. The CDR3 nucleotides read TGTGCCATCAGTCCCCGGGACAAAAACTATGGCTACACCTTC. Translating it yields CAISPRDKNYGYTF.

The table lists this clonotype with many counts. The CDR3 region has the DNA TGTGCCAGCAGTTTAGTGGGGGGCACTTCACCCCTCCACTTT. Amino acid sequence: CASSLVGGTSPLHF. The chain combines TRBV12-3 or TRBV12-4 with TRBJ1-6; D is perhaps TRBD1 (6 bases). This CDR3 has 14 amino acids. Trimming shortened V by 1 base and J by 9 bases, and 10 bases separated the two germline ends.

The sample holds a few counts of this clonotype. This chain uses TRBV10-3 with TRBJ2-3; tentatively, D is TRBD2 (7 bases). The CDR3 consists of 16 residues. V shed 0 bases and J shed 5 bases, with 15 bases lying between them. Germline CDR1 is ENHRY and CDR2 is SYGVKD. The CDR3 sequence: CAISESFAGARDTQYF. The CDR3 DNA reads as TGTGCCATCAGTGAGTCTTTTGCGGGGGCCCGAGATACGCAGTATTTT.

The table lists this clonotype with a few counts. In DNA form, the CDR3 reads TGTGCCACCAGTGATTTACCAGCGGGAGGTTCTGATACGCAGTATTTT. Its translation is CATSDLPAGGSDTQYF. V is TRBV24-1 and J is TRBJ2-3; 9 nucleotides agree with TRBD2. Trimming took 1 base from V and 6 from J; bases not matched to a gene: 7. CDR3 size: 16 residues. Germline V lookup: CDR1 KGHDR, CDR2 SFDVKD.

The rearrangement uses TRBV6-2 or TRBV6-3 and TRBJ2-6; 8 nucleotides match TRBD1. CDR1 MNHEY and CDR2 SVGEGT come from the germline V gene. CDR3 size: 17 residues. The trim removed 6 bases at V and 4 bases at J, leaving 11 bases unmatched. CDR3: CASSPRQGRTGANVLTF. CDR3 DNA sequence: TGTGCCAGCAGCCCTAGACAGGGGAGAACCGGGGCCAACGTCCTGACTTTC.

This clonotype was seen only a few times. This chain uses TRBV10-1 with TRBJ2-3; D is undetermined. Trimming shortened V by 7 bases and J by 0 bases, and 11 bases separated the two germline ends. The germline V gene encodes CDR1 WNHNN and CDR2 SYGVQD (reference sequence). The length of the CDR3 is 14 residues. CDR3 sequence (DNA): TGCGCCAGCACCGCTGGCACTAGCACAGATACGCAGTATTTT. It codes for CASTAGTSTDTQYF.